Listed below are T cell receptor beta chains from one sample, sequenced in a study of human T cells and chemical hapten exposure. MiXCR, applied by TCRdb to the RACE reads, yields one record per CDR3 protein. The sample has around 110,000 distinct CDR3 sequences; over 9% are singletons. The material was whole blood, obtained in connection with sensitization to the hapten diphenylcyclopropenone (DPC). These receptors came from a woman aged 45-65 years with alopecia areata. Some clones in this sample may be carry-over from other donors' samples. The CDR3 runs from the conserved cysteine through the conserved F or W. D genes are given only for firm matches. A clone size is listed for some rows: how often the clone was seen (once, few, many), or a class if it is expanded.

j_call: TRBJ2-1; d_call: TRBD2; v_call: TRBV4-1; clone_size: few; cdr3_aa: CASSQRWTSGVYLSSYNEQFF; cdr3_nt: TGCGCCAGCAGCCAGCGCTGGACTAGCGGGGTGTATTTAAGCTCCTACAATGAGCAGTTCTTC
j_call: TRBJ2-3; d_call: NA; v_call: TRBV24-1; clone_size: NA; cdr3_aa: CATSDPSTDTQYF; cdr3_nt: TGTGCCACCAGTGACCCTAGCACAGATACGCAGTATTTT
j_call: TRBJ1-4; d_call: NA; v_call: TRBV6-6; clone_size: few; cdr3_aa: CASSKEPSTNEKLFF; cdr3_nt: TGTGCCAGCAGTAAGGAGCCGTCAACTAATGAAAAACTGTTTTTT
j_call: TRBJ2-7; d_call: NA; v_call: TRBV10-3; clone_size: few; cdr3_aa: CAISSSRYEQYF; cdr3_nt: TGTGCCATCAGTTCCTCGAGGTACGAGCAGTACTTC
j_call: TRBJ2-1; d_call: TRBD1; v_call: TRBV28; clone_size: NA; cdr3_aa: CASSKRQGRNYNEQFF; cdr3_nt: TGTGCCAGCAGTAAAAGACAGGGGCGTAATTACAATGAGCAGTTCTTC
j_call: TRBJ1-2; d_call: TRBD1; v_call: TRBV28; clone_size: NA; cdr3_aa: CASNRGHGYGYTF; cdr3_nt: TGTGCCAGCAACAGGGGGCATGGCTATGGCTACACCTTC
j_call: TRBJ2-7; d_call: NA; v_call: TRBV10-3; clone_size: many; cdr3_aa: CAISLDPGITYEQYF; cdr3_nt: TGTGCCATCAGCCTAGATCCAGGGATCACCTACGAGCAGTACTTC
j_call: TRBJ1-5; d_call: NA; v_call: TRBV7-2; clone_size: NA; cdr3_aa: CASSLNPDILNQPQHF; cdr3_nt: TGTGCCAGCAGCCTCAACCCGGACATCCTCAATCAGCCCCAGCATTTT
j_call: TRBJ2-5; d_call: NA; v_call: TRBV18; clone_size: few; cdr3_aa: CASSNLPGGGETQYF; cdr3_nt: TGTGCCAGCTCAAATCTTCCGGGCGGCGGGGAGACCCAGTACTTC
j_call: TRBJ2-5; d_call: NA; v_call: TRBV28; clone_size: many; cdr3_aa: CASRTATVKTQYF; cdr3_nt: TGTGCCAGCAGGACGGCAACGGTGAAGACCCAGTACTTC
j_call: TRBJ1-1; d_call: NA; v_call: TRBV30; clone_size: few; cdr3_aa: CAWSVGREAFF; cdr3_nt: TGTGCCTGGAGTGTAGGAAGGGAAGCTTTCTTT
j_call: TRBJ2-3; d_call: NA; v_call: TRBV7-2; clone_size: many; cdr3_aa: CASSFRAGTTDTQYF; cdr3_nt: TGTGCCAGCAGCTTTAGGGCAGGAACCACAGATACGCAGTATTTT
j_call: TRBJ2-7; d_call: TRBD1; v_call: TRBV12-3/TRBV12-4; clone_size: few; cdr3_aa: CASSPRTGAHYEQYF; cdr3_nt: TGTGCCAGCAGTCCTAGGACAGGGGCCCACTACGAGCAGTACTTC
j_call: TRBJ2-3; d_call: TRBD2; v_call: TRBV29-1; clone_size: many; cdr3_aa: CSAPPSGGSTSTDTQYF; cdr3_nt: TGCAGCGCCCCCCCTAGCGGGGGCTCTACTAGCACAGATACGCAGTATTTT
j_call: TRBJ1-5; d_call: NA; v_call: TRBV2; clone_size: NA; cdr3_aa: CASSEGYRVGQPQHF; cdr3_nt: TGTGCCAGCAGTGAGGGGTACAGGGTGGGTCAGCCCCAGCATTTT
j_call: TRBJ2-3; d_call: NA; v_call: TRBV7-2; clone_size: few; cdr3_aa: CASSLPGNTDTQYF; cdr3_nt: TGTGCCAGCAGCTTACCGGGAAACACAGATACGCAGTATTTT
j_call: TRBJ1-2; d_call: NA; v_call: TRBV2; clone_size: NA; cdr3_aa: CASKDLNNYGYTF; cdr3_nt: TGTGCCAGCAAGGACCTGAATAACTATGGCTACACCTTC
j_call: TRBJ1-2; d_call: NA; v_call: TRBV5-5; clone_size: NA; cdr3_aa: CASSLGQNSNYGYTF; cdr3_nt: TGTGCCAGCAGCTTGGGACAAAACTCTAACTATGGCTACACCTTC
j_call: TRBJ2-5; d_call: NA; v_call: TRBV7-2; clone_size: many; cdr3_aa: CASSLGPGGGTQETQYF; cdr3_nt: TGTGCCAGCAGCTTAGGCCCCGGAGGGGGGACCCAAGAGACCCAGTACTTC
j_call: TRBJ2-1; d_call: TRBD2; v_call: TRBV20-1; clone_size: few; cdr3_aa: CSARAGTAYNEQFF; cdr3_nt: TGCAGTGCCAGAGCGGGGACGGCCTACAATGAGCAGTTCTTC
j_call: TRBJ1-4; d_call: NA; v_call: TRBV5-4; clone_size: NA; cdr3_aa: CASSLQGSEKLFF; cdr3_nt: TGTGCCAGCAGCTTACAGGGAAGTGAAAAACTGTTTTTT
j_call: TRBJ2-6; d_call: NA; v_call: TRBV12-3/TRBV12-4; clone_size: few; cdr3_aa: CASSPEANVLTF; cdr3_nt: TGTGCCAGCAGTCCGGAGGCCAACGTCCTGACTTTC
j_call: TRBJ2-7; d_call: NA; v_call: TRBV9; clone_size: NA; cdr3_aa: CASSVVLGGEQYF; cdr3_nt: TGTGCCAGCAGCGTAGTTTTGGGGGGCGAGCAGTACTTC
j_call: TRBJ2-7; d_call: TRBD2; v_call: TRBV4-2; clone_size: many; cdr3_aa: CASSQEAASGGQFYEQYF; cdr3_nt: TGTGCCAGCAGCCAAGAAGCGGCTAGCGGGGGGCAATTTTACGAGCAGTACTTC
j_call: TRBJ2-5; d_call: TRBD2; v_call: TRBV6-5; clone_size: NA; cdr3_aa: CASSYSSGRGQETQYF; cdr3_nt: TGTGCCAGCAGTTACTCGAGCGGGAGGGGTCAAGAGACCCAGTACTTC
j_call: TRBJ2-5; d_call: TRBD2; v_call: TRBV5-1; clone_size: many; cdr3_aa: CASSLAVQETQYF; cdr3_nt: TGCGCCAGCAGCCTAGCGGTCCAAGAGACCCAGTACTTC
j_call: TRBJ1-5; d_call: TRBD1; v_call: TRBV19; clone_size: many; cdr3_aa: CASKGRQGGNQPQHF; cdr3_nt: TGTGCCAGTAAGGGAAGACAGGGTGGCAATCAGCCCCAGCATTTT
j_call: TRBJ1-1; d_call: NA; v_call: TRBV6-2/TRBV6-3; clone_size: NA; cdr3_aa: CASREQGGTEAFF; cdr3_nt: TGTGCCAGCAGGGAACAGGGAGGCACTGAAGCTTTCTTT
j_call: TRBJ1-2; d_call: NA; v_call: TRBV2; clone_size: NA; cdr3_aa: CASSPYGYTF; cdr3_nt: TGTGCCAGCAGTCCCTATGGCTACACCTTC
j_call: TRBJ1-2; d_call: NA; v_call: TRBV12-3/TRBV12-4; clone_size: NA; cdr3_aa: CASSLTGQDDGYTF; cdr3_nt: TGTGCCAGCAGTTTGACAGGTCAAGACGATGGCTACACCTTC
j_call: TRBJ2-5; d_call: TRBD2; v_call: TRBV18; clone_size: many; cdr3_aa: CASSPGLAGQETQYF; cdr3_nt: TGTGCCAGCTCACCAGGACTAGCGGGCCAAGAGACCCAGTACTTC
j_call: TRBJ2-2; d_call: TRBD2; v_call: TRBV28; clone_size: many; cdr3_aa: CASSSPSGSSNTGELFF; cdr3_nt: TGTGCCAGCAGTTCTCCTAGCGGGAGTTCGAACACCGGGGAGCTGTTTTTT
j_call: TRBJ2-1; d_call: TRBD2; v_call: TRBV6-5; clone_size: many; cdr3_aa: CASSPRTSGINEQFF; cdr3_nt: TGTGCCAGCAGTCCCCGGACTAGCGGCATCAATGAGCAGTTCTTC
j_call: TRBJ1-5; d_call: NA; v_call: TRBV6-1; clone_size: few; cdr3_aa: CATDPTTGPHQPQHF; cdr3_nt: TGTGCCACCGACCCTACCACCGGGCCACATCAGCCCCAGCATTTT
j_call: TRBJ2-3; d_call: TRBD1; v_call: TRBV28; clone_size: few; cdr3_aa: CASSGQGAGSQYF; cdr3_nt: TGTGCCAGCAGTGGACAGGGGGCCGGTTCGCAGTATTTT
j_call: TRBJ2-7; d_call: TRBD1; v_call: TRBV27; clone_size: NA; cdr3_aa: CASSSLDRAVEQYF; cdr3_nt: TGTGCCAGCAGTTCCCTGGACAGGGCGGTCGAGCAGTACTTC
j_call: TRBJ2-7; d_call: NA; v_call: TRBV2; clone_size: many; cdr3_aa: CASREQGSTHEQYF; cdr3_nt: TGTGCCAGCAGGGAGCAGGGATCCACCCACGAGCAGTACTTC
j_call: TRBJ2-7; d_call: NA; v_call: TRBV9; clone_size: many; cdr3_aa: CASSLTGTSSYEQYF; cdr3_nt: TGTGCCAGCAGCCTGACCGGGACATCCTCCTACGAGCAGTACTTC
j_call: TRBJ2-4; d_call: NA; v_call: TRBV18; clone_size: NA; cdr3_aa: CASSPSSNLLAKNIQYF; cdr3_nt: TGTGCCAGCTCACCATCGTCAAACCTATTAGCCAAAAACATTCAGTACTTC
j_call: TRBJ2-7; d_call: TRBD1; v_call: TRBV20-1; clone_size: NA; cdr3_aa: CSAAGGNSYEQYF; cdr3_nt: TGCAGTGCCGCAGGGGGCAACTCCTACGAGCAGTACTTC
j_call: TRBJ1-2; d_call: NA; v_call: TRBV7-8; clone_size: few; cdr3_aa: CASSLRAGYGYTF; cdr3_nt: TGTGCCAGCAGCTTAAGGGCAGGCTATGGCTACACCTTC
j_call: TRBJ1-5; d_call: NA; v_call: TRBV28; clone_size: few; cdr3_aa: CASSPRRFSNQPQHF; cdr3_nt: TGTGCCAGCAGTCCCCGCCGGTTTAGCAATCAGCCCCAGCATTTT
j_call: TRBJ2-3; d_call: TRBD2; v_call: TRBV29-1; clone_size: many; cdr3_aa: CSVLRAGDTDTQYF; cdr3_nt: TGCAGCGTTCTTCGCGCGGGAGACACAGATACGCAGTATTTT
j_call: TRBJ1-2; d_call: NA; v_call: TRBV29-1; clone_size: few; cdr3_aa: CSVELQVNYGYTF; cdr3_nt: TGCAGCGTTGAACTACAAGTCAACTATGGCTACACCTTC
j_call: TRBJ1-5; d_call: NA; v_call: TRBV6-1; clone_size: few; cdr3_aa: CASRGRANQPQHF; cdr3_nt: TGTGCCAGCAGGGGTCGGGCGAATCAGCCCCAGCATTTT
j_call: TRBJ2-1; d_call: NA; v_call: TRBV29-1; clone_size: many; cdr3_aa: CSVEDGLYNEQFF; cdr3_nt: TGCAGCGTTGAAGACGGTCTTTACAATGAGCAGTTCTTC
j_call: TRBJ1-2; d_call: NA; v_call: TRBV15; clone_size: many; cdr3_aa: CATSKLTGGYTF; cdr3_nt: TGTGCCACCTCCAAACTAACGGGAGGCTACACCTTC
j_call: TRBJ1-1; d_call: NA; v_call: TRBV12-3/TRBV12-4; clone_size: NA; cdr3_aa: CASSSEGRNTEAFF; cdr3_nt: TGTGCCAGCAGCTCTGAGGGCCGAAACACTGAAGCTTTCTTT
j_call: TRBJ1-4; d_call: NA; v_call: TRBV30; clone_size: few; cdr3_aa: CAWRPTATNEKLFF; cdr3_nt: TGTGCCTGGAGGCCGACAGCCACTAATGAAAAACTGTTTTTT
j_call: TRBJ2-3; d_call: NA; v_call: TRBV11-3; clone_size: many; cdr3_aa: CASSPARSTDTQYF; cdr3_nt: TGTGCCAGCAGTCCCGCCAGAAGCACAGATACGCAGTATTTT
j_call: TRBJ2-3; d_call: TRBD2; v_call: TRBV10-3; clone_size: NA; cdr3_aa: CAITVAGGTDTQYF; cdr3_nt: TGTGCCATCACCGTAGCGGGAGGGACAGATACGCAGTATTTT
j_call: TRBJ1-2; d_call: NA; v_call: TRBV6-6; clone_size: NA; cdr3_aa: CASSYADPNYGYTF; cdr3_nt: TGTGCCAGCAGTTACGCCGACCCCAACTATGGCTACACCTTC
j_call: TRBJ2-6; d_call: TRBD1; v_call: TRBV27; clone_size: few; cdr3_aa: CASSSTGAVVLTF; cdr3_nt: TGTGCCAGCAGCTCGACAGGGGCCGTCGTCCTGACTTTC
j_call: TRBJ1-1; d_call: TRBD1; v_call: TRBV6-1; clone_size: NA; cdr3_aa: CASPATGTGKGTEAFF; cdr3_nt: TGTGCCAGCCCAGCAACCGGGACAGGGAAAGGCACTGAAGCTTTCTTT
j_call: TRBJ1-1; d_call: TRBD1; v_call: TRBV20-1; clone_size: NA; cdr3_aa: CSASRNTGGNTEAFF; cdr3_nt: TGCAGTGCTAGTAGAAATACAGGGGGAAACACTGAAGCTTTCTTT
j_call: TRBJ2-2; d_call: TRBD2; v_call: TRBV9; clone_size: many; cdr3_aa: CASSVPGTSRPTGELFF; cdr3_nt: TGTGCCAGCAGCGTACCCGGGACTAGCCGACCTACCGGGGAGCTGTTTTTT
j_call: TRBJ1-1; d_call: NA; v_call: TRBV28; clone_size: many; cdr3_aa: CASSLNRRGTEAFF; cdr3_nt: TGTGCCAGCAGTTTAAACAGGCGGGGAACTGAAGCTTTCTTT
j_call: TRBJ1-1; d_call: NA; v_call: TRBV5-1; clone_size: many; cdr3_aa: CASSPGLGGSVPNTEAFF; cdr3_nt: TGCGCCAGCAGCCCTGGCCTCGGCGGCAGCGTACCAAACACTGAAGCTTTCTTT
j_call: TRBJ2-7; d_call: NA; v_call: TRBV20-1; clone_size: many; cdr3_aa: CSARDPRGSYEQYF; cdr3_nt: TGCAGTGCTAGAGACCCCCGCGGGTCCTACGAGCAGTACTTC
j_call: TRBJ1-6; d_call: NA; v_call: TRBV10-3; clone_size: few; cdr3_aa: CAIGRGEDNSPLHF; cdr3_nt: TGTGCCATCGGGCGGGGGGAGGATAATTCACCCCTCCACTTT